This record covers a single T cell receptor (beta chain). Antigen: not known. The data were taken from a study of shared clonotypes between healthy human individuals. Findings and limits, study-wide: Donor scarcity curtailed the genetic and exposure-history diversity represented herein.

The study drew its donors from healthy HIV-negative adults without recent acute infections or vaccinations. Method: immunoSEQ multiplex PCR; TCRdb's copy keeps in-frame clones and lacks some. This table has more than 450,000 clones, 79% appearing once. With 5 bases clipped from V and 4 bases from J, the junction kept 3 bases outside the gene matches. The CDR3 spans 14 residues. Germline V CDR1 and CDR2: SGHTA, FQGNSA. The genes are TRBV7-2 and TRBJ1-3; 9 bases map to TRBD1. The TCR sequence derives from a woman between 40 and 55 years old in good health. Some clones in this sample may be carry-over from other donors' samples. Sample: PBMCs. In DNA form, the CDR3 reads TGTGCCAGCAGCCAGGACAGGGGCGGAAACACCATATATTTT. As protein: CASSQDRGGNTIYF.